The 30 T cell receptor beta chains below all came from one sample that was sequenced in a study of T-cell reconstitution after alpha-beta-depleted transplantation in children. Findings of the study overall: The authors attributed T-cell counts and diversity one year after transplant mostly to newly produced T cells.

Antigens for these TCRs are unknown. The library targeted TCRbeta and was prepared with unique molecular identifiers. TCRdb ran MiXCR on the PCR reads and lists one entry per CDR3 protein. The table has around 300,000 distinct CDR3 sequences, 7.5% to 9% seen once. Sequencing used peripheral blood, obtained 360 days after TCRalphabeta/CD19-depleted stem cell transplant. The origin of the receptors is a female patient between 2 and 15 years old who had a stem cell transplant for Fanconi anemia, so the T cells may come from the graft donor.

The table lists this clonotype with many counts. This CDR3 is CASSHERTGLGETQYF. The CDR3, as DNA: TGTGCCAGCAGCCACGAGCGTACAGGGCTTGGAGAGACCCAGTACTTC. The chain uses TRBV4-2 and TRBJ2-5; D perhaps matches TRBD1 (6 bases). V lost 3 bases and J lost 4, with 18 bases in between. This CDR3 has 16 residues. Germline V gene data show CDR1 as LGHNA and CDR2 as YNFKEQ.

V gene TRBV4-2 combines with J gene TRBJ1-2; 7 bases agree with TRBD1. Germline CDR1 is LGHNA and CDR2 is YNFKEQ. CDR3 length: 16 amino acids. J was trimmed by 6 bases and V by 0 bases; bases with no gene match: 10. The DNA for the CDR3 is TGTGCCAGCAGCCAAGAGAATCGACAGGGTGGGGATGGCTACACCTTC. It translates to CASSQENRQGGDGYTF.

The chain uses TRBV12-3 or TRBV12-4 and TRBJ1-2; D gene ambiguous. The CDR3 consists of 15 residues. The ends were cut back, 3 bases at V and 5 bases at J, with 16 bases in the middle. CDR3 coding DNA: TGTGCCAGCAGTTTGAGGTGGGAATTTGGTTATGGCTACACCTTC. Amino acids: CASSLRWEFGYGYTF.

This clonotype was picked up many times. The J gene is TRBJ2-5, the V gene TRBV10-3, with D tentatively TRBD2 (5 bases). The length of the CDR3 is 14 residues. Germline-derived CDR1 and CDR2 are ENHRY and SYGVKD. V lost 4 bases, J lost 1 base, and 10 bases lay in between. The CDR3 DNA reads TGTGCCATCAGTGTTGCCGGGGTCCAAGAGACCCAGTACTTC. Translated, it gives CAISVAGVQETQYF.

This clonotype was observed many times. The J gene is TRBJ2-2, the V gene TRBV7-2, with TRBD1 matching 9 bases. CDR1 and CDR2 (germline): SGHTA, FQGNSA. V was pared by 9 bases and J by 4 bases, with 9 bases of the junction left unmatched. The CDR3 is 15 amino acids. The CDR3 DNA is TGTGCCAGTCAACAGGGGGCGTTGGGCACCGGGGAGCTGTTTTTT. It codes for CASQQGALGTGELFF.

This clonotype occurred many times. The chain has TRBV25-1 and TRBJ2-1; 8 bases match TRBD2. With V trimmed by 4 bases and J by 3 bases, 5 bases remained unmatched. CDR1 is MGHDK and CDR2 is SYGVNS in the germline V gene. The CDR3 totals 15 residues. The CDR3 region has the DNA TGTGCCAGCAGTGCGGGAGGGGTCAACTACAATGAGCAGTTCTTC. The encoded protein is CASSAGGVNYNEQFF. The full variable domain, completed using reference TRBV25-1 and TRBJ2-1, is EADIYQTPRYLVIGTGKKITLECSQTMGHDKMYWYQQDPGMELHLIHYSYGVNSTEKGDLSSESTVSRIRTEHFPLTLESARPSHTSQYLCASSAGGVNYNEQFFGPGTRLTVL.

This clonotype showed up many times. The chain joins TRBV4-3 to TRBJ2-7; weak D call: TRBD1 (5 bases). The CDR3 runs 18 residues. Trimming removed 0 bases from V and 0 bases from J, with 18 bases in between. Germline-derived CDR1 and CDR2 are LGHNA and YSLEER. CDR3 nucleotide sequence: TGCGCCAGCAGCCAAGAAGTCTGGGGCTTTAGAAGCTCCTACGAGCAGTACTTC. Amino acid sequence: CASSQEVWGFRSSYEQYF.

Ten or more counts support this clonotype. CDR3 nucleotide sequence: TGTGCCAGCAGCTTGAGAACGGGGGGCCTTGATACGCAGTATTTT. It is translated as CASSLRTGGLDTQYF. The genes are TRBV5-6 and TRBJ2-3; D may be TRBD2 (7 bases). Germline CDR1 and CDR2: SGHDT and YYEEEE. Trimming took off 1 base at V and 6 bases at J, with 15 bases between the two ends. This CDR3 comprises 15 residues.

This clonotype showed up many times. The chain links TRBV7-2 to TRBJ1-1; the D is unclear. V was shortened by 1 base and J by 1 base, with 7 bases between the two germline ends. The germline V gene has CDR1 SGHTA and CDR2 FQGNSA. This CDR3 contains 14 residues. In nucleotides, the CDR3 is TGTGCCAGCAGCTTAGTTTCTGGGAACACTGAAGCTTTCTTT. Residues: CASSLVSGNTEAFF.

This clonotype was observed many times. The chain recombines TRBV5-1 with TRBJ1-1; 9 bases are shared with TRBD1. The V gene end was trimmed by 2 bases and the J gene end by 3 bases; junction bases not matched to a gene: 2. This CDR3 is 14 amino acids long. The V gene's germline CDR1 is SGHRS and CDR2 YFSETQ. The DNA of the CDR3 is TGCGCCAGCAGCTTACGGACAGGGGACACTGAAGCTTTCTTT. As protein: CASSLRTGDTEAFF.

V and J are TRBV6-2 or TRBV6-3 and TRBJ1-2, with D unresolved. Between the trimmed V and J ends, which lost 7 bases and 6 bases, there was a span of 12 bases. The germline gives CDR1 MNHEY, CDR2 SVGEGT. The CDR3 loop spans 12 amino acids. The CDR3 reads CASNRGKDGYTF. The DNA for the CDR3 is TGTGCCAGCAACCGGGGAAAGGATGGCTACACCTTC.

This clonotype has ten or more counts. The chain employs TRBV29-1 and TRBJ2-3, with 8 bases lining up with TRBD1. The CDR3 extends over 14 amino acids. Unmatched junction bases numbered 0, after V lost 0 bases and J lost 1 base. Germline V gives CDR1 SQVTM, CDR2 ANQGSEA. The CDR3 region is CSVEDRGRTDTQYF. In nucleotides, the CDR3 is TGCAGCGTTGAAGACAGGGGGCGCACAGATACGCAGTATTTT.

This clonotype was found a few times. V gene TRBV5-6 combines with J gene TRBJ2-7; a possible D gene is TRBD2 (5 bases). V shed 4 bases and J shed 4 bases, with 15 bases lying between them. This CDR3 is built from 14 residues. Germline V gene sequence: CDR1 SGHDT, CDR2 YYEEEE. The CDR3 loop reads CASSTTAGVYEQYV. The CDR3 DNA reads TGTGCCAGCAGCACAACCGCCGGGGTGTACGAGCAGTACGTC.

Ten or more counts support this clonotype. The V gene is TRBV12-3 or TRBV12-4, the J gene TRBJ2-3, with D tentatively TRBD2 (6 bases). The V and J ends lost 4 bases and 10 bases respectively, with 9 bases between them. This CDR3 is 11 amino acids long. CDR3 region: CASSWGGPQYF. The CDR3 bases are TGTGCCAGCAGTTGGGGAGGCCCGCAGTATTTT.

Only a few counts were recorded for this clonotype. This chain links TRBV11-2 with TRBJ1-1; no definite D call. V lost 4 bases to trimming and J lost 5 bases, with 11 bases between them. The CDR3 loop spans 13 amino acids. Germline loops: CDR1 SGHAT, CDR2 FQNNGV. The CDR3 nucleotides read TGTGCCAGCAGCTCGCCGCTGGGGACTGAAGCTTTCTTT. Residues: CASSSPLGTEAFF.

This clonotype was counted ten times or more. This chain links TRBV25-1 with TRBJ2-7; tentatively, D is TRBD1 (5 bases). The V gene's germline CDR1 is MGHDK and CDR2 SYGVNS. V was clipped by 3 bases and J by 2 bases, with 8 bases between them. This CDR3 contains 13 residues. CDR3 residues: CASSDRVPYEQYF. CDR3 DNA sequence: TGTGCCAGCAGTGACAGGGTGCCCTACGAGCAGTACTTC.

V usage is TRBV20-1 and J usage is TRBJ2-3; the match to TRBD2 covers 8 bases. The junction had 5 bases not matched to a gene; V was cut back by 4 bases and J by 8 bases. Germline lookup yields CDR1 DFQATT and CDR2 SNEGSKA (reference sequence). The CDR3 is made up of 12 amino acids. The CDR3, as DNA: TGCAGTGCTACCCGGGGGGGCGGTACGCAGTATTTT. This encodes CSATRGGGTQYF.

This clonotype was recorded a few times. Here the CDR3 omits its conserved ending phenylalanine or tryptophan, so a read error is the likely source. The rearrangement uses TRBV7-6 and TRBJ2-6, with a weak D call TRBD1 (6 bases). V lost 2 bases and J lost 2, with 16 bases in between. The CDR3 is 18 amino acids. Germline loops: CDR1 SGHVS, CDR2 FNYEAQ. CDR3 coding DNA: TGTGCCAGCAGCTTACGAGTAAGCAGGGGCCCTGGGGCCAACGTCCTGACTCTC. Its translation is CASSLRVSRGPGANVLTL.

This clonotype turned up a few times. V gene TRBV15 combines with J gene TRBJ2-7, with 8 bases lining up with TRBD2. CDR1 is LNHNV, CDR2 YYDKDF, per germline (reference sequence). V shed 0 bases and J 4 bases; nucleotides not matched to a gene: 8. CDR3 length: 16 amino acids. The CDR3 nucleotides read TGTGCCACCAGCAGAGATATTGCGCGGGGGGCTTACGAGCAGTACTTC. It codes for CATSRDIARGAYEQYF.

A remark on this clonotype: This may come from a read error, since a much larger clone is one base off. V usage is TRBV15 and J usage is TRBJ2-2; D is possibly TRBD1 (6 bases). This CDR3 is built from 15 residues. CDR1 is LNHNV and CDR2 is YYDKDF in the germline V gene (reference sequence). This chain's CDR3 is CASSRVAGDTGELFF. For the CDR3, the DNA is TGTGCCAGCAGCAGAGTCGCAGGGGACACCGGGGAGCTGTTTTTT. The full variable domain, with the rest looked up from reference TRBV15 and TRBJ2-2, is DAMVIQNPRYQVTQFGKPVTLSCSQTLNHNVMYWYQQKSSQAPKLLFHYYDKDFNNEADTPDNFQSRRPNTSFCFLDIRSPGLGDTAMYLCASSRVAGDTGELFFGEGSRLTVL.

This clonotype appeared many times. The chain couples TRBV7-2 to TRBJ1-2, with TRBD1 as a possible D gene (6 bases). Germline CDR1 is SGHTA and CDR2 is FQGNSA. This CDR3 contains 16 residues. V lost 1 base, J lost 0 bases, and 12 bases lay in between. The CDR3 sequence is CASSLGQEITNYGYTF. The CDR3 DNA is TGTGCCAGCAGCTTAGGACAGGAGATAACTAACTATGGCTACACCTTC. Using reference TRBV7-2 and TRBJ1-2 for the parts outside the CDR3, the full variable domain is GAGVSQSPSNKVTEKGKDVELRCDPISGHTALYWYRQSLGQGLEFLIYFQGNSAPDKSGLPSDRFSAERTGGSVSTLTIQRTQQEDSAVYLCASSLGQEITNYGYTFGSGTRLTVV.

The table lists this clonotype with a count of one. A much larger clone is a single base away; this may be a read error. The V and J genes are TRBV6-5 and TRBJ2-3, with D perhaps assigned TRBD1 or TRBD2 (6 bases each). Germline loops: CDR1 MNHEY, CDR2 SVGAGI. This CDR3 comprises 16 residues. The CDR3 loop reads CASSYSMGGLTDTQDF. DNA for the CDR3: TGTGCCAGCAGTTACTCGATGGGGGGCCTCACAGATACGCAGGATTTT.

This clonotype turned up a few times. This chain joins TRBV20-1 and TRBJ1-5; 9 nucleotides agree with TRBD1. V was pared by 5 bases and J by 4 bases, with 9 bases of the junction left unmatched. This CDR3 spans 15 amino acids. Germline V gives CDR1 DFQATT, CDR2 SNEGSKA (reference sequence). CDR3 nucleotides: TGCAGTGCTGGCGGGGACAGGGAGAAAAATCAGCCCCAGCATTTT. This gives the protein CSAGGDREKNQPQHF.

The gene calls are TRBV7-9 and TRBJ1-2; D not certain. V was clipped by 3 bases and J by 3 bases, with 5 bases between them. The germline V gene encodes CDR1 SEHNR and CDR2 FQNEAQ (reference sequence). The length of the CDR3 is 12 residues. The CDR3 is CASSFPHYGYTF. For the CDR3, the DNA is TGTGCCAGCAGCTTCCCCCACTATGGCTACACCTTC.

The chain links TRBV28 to TRBJ2-2; 7 bases match TRBD2. V dropped 6 bases and J dropped 0; count of bases not matched to a gene: 4. CDR1 MDHEN and CDR2 SYDVKM come from the germline V gene. This CDR3 is built from 15 residues. This CDR3 is CASRTGLTNTGELFF. DNA of the CDR3: TGTGCCAGCAGGACGGGACTAACGAACACCGGGGAGCTGTTTTTT. Based on the CDR3 plus reference TRBV28 and TRBJ2-2, the full variable domain is DVKVTQSSRYLVKRTGEKVFLECVQDMDHENMFWYRQDPGLGLRLIYFSYDVKMKEKGDIPEGYSVSREKKERFSLILESASTNQTSMYLCASRTGLTNTGELFFGEGSRLTVL.

This clonotype was counted many times. V and J are TRBV25-1 and TRBJ2-4; a possible D gene is TRBD1 (8 bases). The V and J ends lost 4 bases and 5 bases respectively, with 33 bases between them. CDR3 length: 21 amino acids. CDR1 and CDR2 from the germline V gene are MGHDK and SYGVNS. CDR3 sequence reads: CASSVLGGDPYRGGLENIQYF. CDR3 nucleotides: TGTGCCAGCAGTGTTCTAGGCGGGGACCCCTACAGGGGGGGCTTAGAAAACATTCAGTACTTC.

This clonotype was counted at least ten times. The J gene is TRBJ2-2, the V gene TRBV29-1; 13 positions agree with TRBD2. The CDR3 is 15 amino acids. Germline CDR1 reads SQVTM; CDR2 reads ANQGSEA. V gave up 4 bases and J gave up 4 bases; unmatched junction bases: 3. CDR3 in DNA: TGCAGCGTTGCGGGACTAGCGGGATTCACCGGGGAGCTGTTTTTT. As protein: CSVAGLAGFTGELFF.

There are many counts of this clonotype. The chain uses TRBV20-1 and TRBJ1-2; D ambiguous. Germline assignment: CDR1 DFQATT and CDR2 SNEGSKA (reference sequence). V lost 3 bases to trimming and J lost 5 bases, with 4 bases between them. The CDR3 spans 10 residues. This CDR3 reads CSASEYGYTF. Written as DNA, the CDR3 is TGCAGTGCTAGCGAATATGGCTACACCTTC.

The sample holds many counts of this clonotype. The chain uses TRBV5-1 and TRBJ2-3; D not certain. The CDR3 totals 12 residues. Looked up from germline, CDR1 is SGHRS and CDR2 is YFSETQ. The V end lost 1 base, the J end lost 5 bases, and 5 bases lay between the germline ends. The CDR3 DNA reads TGCGCCAGCAGCTTGAGACTAGATACGCAGTATTTT. It codes for CASSLRLDTQYF.

This chain links TRBV7-3 with TRBJ2-1; possible D gene TRBD1, 5 bases. This CDR3 spans 15 amino acids. V lost 2 bases and J 4 bases, leaving 12 bases between the germline ends. Looked up from germline, CDR1 is SGHTA and CDR2 is FQGTGA. CDR3 sequence reads: CASSLSGHNYNEQFF. Written as DNA, the CDR3 is TGTGCCAGCAGCTTATCCGGACACAATTACAATGAGCAGTTCTTC.